This TCR beta chain originates from a study of T cells after posttransplantation cyclophosphamide. Germline CDR1 reads SEHNR; CDR2 reads FQNEAQ (reference sequence). The ends were cut back, 2 bases at V and 6 bases at J, with 3 bases in the middle. The CDR3 extends over 11 amino acids. Study findings and constraints: Donor CD8+ memory clones often dominated recipient blood repertoires at later times. Skin or GI-infiltrating T cells shared few TRB sequences with blood.

Assay: immunoSEQ multiplex PCR; the TCRdb copy retains only in-frame clones and omits some. This sample has some 40,000 clones, each found more than once. About this clone: Its antigen is still unknown.

Sequenced material: PBMCs. The chain links TRBV7-9 to TRBJ2-3; D remains unclear. The clonotype was recovered from a man aged 50 to 59 in good health, CMV-negative, and a related stem cell transplant donor. The CDR3 DNA follows: TGTGCCAGCAGCTTACAGGATACGCAGTATTTT. The encoded protein is CASSLQDTQYF.